Listed below are T cell receptor beta chains from one sample, sequenced in a study of chemoradiotherapy in HPV16-positive cancers. The data were produced by immunoSEQ multiplex PCR, yet TCRdb's version contains in-frame clones alone and is incomplete. The sample contains roughly 34,000 clones, about 86% of which appear only once. This material consisted of blood, taken from a patient who underwent chemoradiotherapy. Source of these receptors: a human donor with HPV-associated anogenital cancer. CDR3s include the opening cysteine and the closing phenylalanine or tryptophan.

V gene: TRBV5-1
J gene: TRBJ1-2
CDR3 protein: CASSPTGGESGYTF

V gene: TRBV29-1
J gene: TRBJ2-1
CDR3 protein: CSVDRDHEQFF

V gene: TRBV6-5
J gene: TRBJ1-1
CDR3 protein: CASSGRDLAAFF

V gene: TRBV7-2
J gene: TRBJ1-2
CDR3 protein: CASSLGTDAGYTF

V gene: TRBV7-9
J gene: TRBJ2-3
CDR3 protein: CASSFSGGLGDTQYF

V gene: TRBV6-5
J gene: TRBJ1-1
CDR3 protein: CASSAPGQGAFF

V gene: TRBV11-2
J gene: TRBJ2-7
CDR3 protein: CASRLEGGGAAYEQYF

V gene: TRBV6-1
J gene: TRBJ1-1
CDR3 protein: CASSEPRTENTEAFF

V gene: TRBV20-1
J gene: TRBJ1-1
CDR3 protein: CSAPDNTEAFF

V gene: TRBV11-1
J gene: TRBJ1-1
CDR3 protein: CASSPHFGQSNTEAFF

V gene: TRBV27
J gene: TRBJ2-5
CDR3 protein: CASVGRGKGETQYF

V gene: TRBV5-1
J gene: TRBJ2-7
CDR3 protein: CASSQRQGRSYEQYF

V gene: TRBV2
J gene: TRBJ1-2
CDR3 protein: CASSDGRGYGYTF

V gene: TRBV27
J gene: TRBJ2-1
CDR3 protein: CASSFSLGTNEQFF

V gene: TRBV19
J gene: TRBJ2-7
CDR3 protein: CASSIDLGQSYEQYF

V gene: TRBV9
J gene: TRBJ2-5
CDR3 protein: CASSVDGRTETQYF

V gene: TRBV5-4
J gene: TRBJ2-7
CDR3 protein: CASSLVNQGFAYEQYF

V gene: TRBV19
J gene: TRBJ1-2
CDR3 protein: CASSIKGNGYTF

V gene: TRBV10-3
J gene: TRBJ2-3
CDR3 protein: CAISLSGGRDTQYF

V gene: TRBV7-6
J gene: TRBJ2-3
CDR3 protein: CASSAYFADTQYF

V gene: TRBV5-1
J gene: TRBJ1-6
CDR3 protein: CASSLQEDSPLHF

V gene: TRBV18
J gene: TRBJ1-2
CDR3 protein: CASSTRRELTENVDYGYTF

V gene: TRBV5-1
J gene: TRBJ2-7
CDR3 protein: CASSGTGTYEQYF

V gene: TRBV6-5
J gene: .
CDR3 protein: CASSRGQGNNEQYF